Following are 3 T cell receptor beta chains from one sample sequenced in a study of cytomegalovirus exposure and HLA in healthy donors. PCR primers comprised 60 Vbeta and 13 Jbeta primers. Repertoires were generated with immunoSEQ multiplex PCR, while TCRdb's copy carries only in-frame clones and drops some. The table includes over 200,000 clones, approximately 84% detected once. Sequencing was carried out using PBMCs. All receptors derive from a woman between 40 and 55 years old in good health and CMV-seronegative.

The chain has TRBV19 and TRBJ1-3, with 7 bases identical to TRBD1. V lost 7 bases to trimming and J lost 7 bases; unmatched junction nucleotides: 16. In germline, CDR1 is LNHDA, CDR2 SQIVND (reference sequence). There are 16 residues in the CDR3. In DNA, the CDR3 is TGTGCCAGTACCGCCACGGGACAGATGAGAGTTAACACCATATATTTT. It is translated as CASTATGQMRVNTIYF.

This chain's CDR3 is CASSVAGTGDTEAFF. The CDR3 DNA sequence: TGTGCCAGCAGCGTTGCCGGGACAGGGGACACTGAAGCTTTCTTT. The V gene is TRBV9, the J gene TRBJ1-1; 10 bases agree with TRBD1. V lost 2 bases to trimming and J lost 3 bases; unmatched junction nucleotides: 4. Germline lookup yields CDR1 SGDLS and CDR2 YYNGEE. The CDR3 length is 15 residues.

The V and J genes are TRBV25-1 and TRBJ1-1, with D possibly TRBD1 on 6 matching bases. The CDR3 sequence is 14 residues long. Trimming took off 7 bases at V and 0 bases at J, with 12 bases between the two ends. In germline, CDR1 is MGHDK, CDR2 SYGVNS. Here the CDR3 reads CASKSGQLNTEAFF. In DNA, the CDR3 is TGTGCCAGCAAATCCGGACAGCTGAACACTGAAGCTTTCTTT.